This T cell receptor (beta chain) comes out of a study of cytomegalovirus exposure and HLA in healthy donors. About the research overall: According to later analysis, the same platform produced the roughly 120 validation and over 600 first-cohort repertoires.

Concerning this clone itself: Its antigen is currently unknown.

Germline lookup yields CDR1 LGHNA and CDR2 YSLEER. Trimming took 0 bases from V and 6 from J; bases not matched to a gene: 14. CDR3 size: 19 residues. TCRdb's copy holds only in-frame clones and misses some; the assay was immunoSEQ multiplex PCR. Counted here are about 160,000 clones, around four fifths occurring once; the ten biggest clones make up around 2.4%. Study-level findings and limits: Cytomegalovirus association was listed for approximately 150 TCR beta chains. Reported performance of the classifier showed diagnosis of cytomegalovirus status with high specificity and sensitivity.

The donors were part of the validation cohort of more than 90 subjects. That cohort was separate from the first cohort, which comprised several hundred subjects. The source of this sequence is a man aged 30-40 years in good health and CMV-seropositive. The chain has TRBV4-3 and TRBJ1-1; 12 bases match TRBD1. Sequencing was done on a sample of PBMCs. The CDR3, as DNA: TGCGCCAGCAGCCAAGATTTGGGGGTTGGGGACAGGGGGCTTCCTGAAGCTTTCTTT. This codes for CASSQDLGVGDRGLPEAFF.